One sample yielded the 9 T cell receptor beta chains listed below, sequenced in a study of T cells after yellow fever vaccination. TCRdb reprocessed the 5' RACE reads with MiXCR, giving one entry per CDR3 protein. The repertoire has approximately 74,000 distinct CDR3 sequences, more than 5.5% of them found once; the top ten carry roughly 33%. Here the sequenced sample was CD8+ T cells sorted from PBMCs, taken roughly 5 days after the first yellow fever vaccination. These receptors were collected from a man younger than 35 who received the YFV17D yellow fever vaccine.

In its sample, this clonotype was seen a few times. This chain uses TRBV7-6 with TRBJ2-5; D uncertain. The V end was cut by 4 bases, the J end by 5 bases, with 14 bases between. This CDR3 region has 14 residues. Germline-derived CDR1 and CDR2 are SGHVS and FNYEAQ. The CDR3 DNA sequence: TGTGCCAGCAGCTCCGAGACCGTCCGGGAGACCCAGTACTTC. Amino acids: CASSSETVRETQYF.

This clonotype was found a few times. The rearrangement uses TRBV19 and TRBJ2-2; TRBD1 matches at 10 bases. CDR1 and CDR2 (germline): LNHDA, SQIVND (reference sequence). V trimming: 6 bases; J trimming: 4 bases; junction bases outside the gene matches: 8. This CDR3 region has 16 residues. Here the CDR3 reads CASSPDRGLGTGELFF. CDR3 in DNA: TGTGCCAGTAGCCCTGACAGGGGGCTGGGCACCGGGGAGCTGTTTTTT.

This clonotype has only a few counts. At one boundary the junction diverges from the germline segment, which might be a read error. The V call is TRBV7-7, the J call TRBJ2-3; D is undetermined. The CDR3 contains 14 residues. Germline values: CDR1 SSHAT, CDR2 FNYEAQ (reference sequence). The CDR3 nucleotides read TGTGCTAGCAGCTTAGACTTAATAGCAGATACGCAGTATTTT. As protein: CASSLDLIADTQYF.

A few counts support this clonotype. CDR3 coding DNA: TGTGCCAGCAGCCCGACAGACGCAGGCTCCTATAATTCACCCCTCCACTTT. This translates into CASSPTDAGSYNSPLHF. The rearrangement uses TRBV5-6 and TRBJ1-6; tentatively, D is TRBD1 (5 bases). Per germline, CDR1 SGHDT and CDR2 YYEEEE. The V end was cut by 4 bases, the J end by 0 bases, with 14 bases between. The CDR3 loop spans 17 amino acids.

This clonotype was recorded at least ten times. CDR3 residues: CSVEVAGLYEQYF. The CDR3 nucleotides are TGCAGCGTTGAAGTGGCAGGGCTCTACGAGCAGTACTTC. The genes are TRBV29-1 and TRBJ2-7, with a tentative D call TRBD1 (5 bases). CDR3 size: 13 residues. Germline V lookup: CDR1 SQVTM, CDR2 ANQGSEA. V lost 1 base and J lost 3, with 10 bases in between.

A few counts support this clonotype. The chain has TRBV12-3 or TRBV12-4 and TRBJ1-2; TRBD1 is a possible D gene (6 bases). The ends were cut back, 8 bases at V and 1 base at J, with 14 bases in the middle. The CDR3 has 14 residues. CDR3 protein: CASAGEGVNYGYTF. The CDR3 DNA follows: TGTGCCAGCGCGGGAGAGGGGGTTAACTATGGCTACACCTTC.

This sequence joins TRBV20-1 and TRBJ2-7, with 7 bases lining up with TRBD2. J lost 6 bases, V lost 5 bases, and 10 bases had no gene match. CDR1 DFQATT and CDR2 SNEGSKA come from the germline V gene (reference sequence). The CDR3 totals 13 residues. The CDR3 region is CSAPTGLPLEQYF. In DNA, the CDR3 is TGCAGTGCTCCAACGGGACTACCCCTCGAGCAGTACTTC.

J is TRBJ2-3 and V is TRBV10-3; 7 bases are a match to TRBD2. The CDR3 runs 17 residues. The V gene end was trimmed by 6 bases and the J gene end by 1 base; junction bases not matched to a gene: 13. CDR1 and CDR2 (germline): ENHRY, SYGVKD. DNA of the CDR3: TGTGCCATCAGGACCCTCGAGACGGGGGGACGCACAGATACGCAGTATTTT. As protein: CAIRTLETGGRTDTQYF.

This clonotype was observed a few times. The V and J genes are TRBV7-3 and TRBJ1-1, with D unclear. V lost 2 bases and J lost 1, with 11 bases in between. The germline V gene encodes CDR1 SGHTA and CDR2 FQGTGA. The CDR3 covers 15 residues. The CDR3: CASSLSGSENTEAFF. Here the CDR3 DNA reads TGTGCCAGCAGCTTATCAGGATCGGAGAACACTGAAGCTTTCTTT.